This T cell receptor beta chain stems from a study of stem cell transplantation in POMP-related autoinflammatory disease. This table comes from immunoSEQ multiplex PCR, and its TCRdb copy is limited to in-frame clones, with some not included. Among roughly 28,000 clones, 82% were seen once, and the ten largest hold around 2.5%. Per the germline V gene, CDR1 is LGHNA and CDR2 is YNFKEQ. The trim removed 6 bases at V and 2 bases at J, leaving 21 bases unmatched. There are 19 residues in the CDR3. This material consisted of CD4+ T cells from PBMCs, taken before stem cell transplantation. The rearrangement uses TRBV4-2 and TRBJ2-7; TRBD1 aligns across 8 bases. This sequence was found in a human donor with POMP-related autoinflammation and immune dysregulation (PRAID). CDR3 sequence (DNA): TGTGCCAGCAGACGGGGCGGAGGACCGGGACAGGCGACCCCCTACGAGCAGTACTTC. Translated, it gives CASRRGGGPGQATPYEQYF.